This T cell receptor (beta chain) was profiled in a study of cytomegalovirus exposure and HLA in healthy donors. Across the whole study: A subsequent analysis reported that the roughly 120 validation repertoires were produced on the same platform that had also been used for the 550 to 750 first-cohort repertoires. Findings and caveats of the study: Subsequent analysis of the approximately 130 validation repertoires found a tendency for first-cohort TCR clusters to co-occur. Over 150 TCR beta chains were listed as cytomegalovirus-associated.

In germline, CDR1 is MNHNS, CDR2 SASEGT. The CDR3 runs 16 residues. V shed 0 bases and J shed 4 bases, with 13 bases lying between them. Clones were read by immunoSEQ multiplex PCR, and TCRdb kept only the in-frame ones, dropping some. Among 150,000 to 200,000 clones, 75% to 90% were seen once, and the ten largest hold around 2.3%. With regard to this clone: Its antigen is not known.

V gene TRBV6-1 combines with J gene TRBJ1-3; D unclear. Sequencing was done on a sample of PBMCs. The origin of this receptor is a woman aged 18-30 years in good health and CMV-seronegative. The CDR3 DNA reads as TGTGCCAGCAGTGAAGCTAGTGGGCTGGCAGGAAACACCATATATTTT. It specifies CASSEASGLAGNTIYF.